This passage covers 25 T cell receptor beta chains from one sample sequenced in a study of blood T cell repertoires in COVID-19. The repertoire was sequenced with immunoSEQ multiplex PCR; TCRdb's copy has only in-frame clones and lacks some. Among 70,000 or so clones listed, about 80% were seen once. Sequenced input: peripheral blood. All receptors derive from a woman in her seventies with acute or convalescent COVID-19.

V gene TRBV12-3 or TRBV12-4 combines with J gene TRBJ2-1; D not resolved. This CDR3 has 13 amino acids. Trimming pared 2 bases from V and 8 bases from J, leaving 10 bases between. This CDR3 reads CASSLKLIDEQFF. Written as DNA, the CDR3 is TGTGCCAGCAGTTTAAAATTAATCGATGAGCAGTTCTTC.

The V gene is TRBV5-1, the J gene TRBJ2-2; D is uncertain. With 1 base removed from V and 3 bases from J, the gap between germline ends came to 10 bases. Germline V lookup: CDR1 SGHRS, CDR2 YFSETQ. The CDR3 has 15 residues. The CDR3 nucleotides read TGCGCCAGCAGCTTGTCAACAGCCGACACCGGGGAGCTGTTTTTT. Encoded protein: CASSLSTADTGELFF.

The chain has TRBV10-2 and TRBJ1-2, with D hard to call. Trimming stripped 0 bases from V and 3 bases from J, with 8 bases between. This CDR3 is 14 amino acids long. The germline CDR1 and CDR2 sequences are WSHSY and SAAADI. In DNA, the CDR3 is TGCGCCAGCAGTGAGTCTCAGACTTACTATGGCTACACCTTC. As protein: CASSESQTYYGYTF.

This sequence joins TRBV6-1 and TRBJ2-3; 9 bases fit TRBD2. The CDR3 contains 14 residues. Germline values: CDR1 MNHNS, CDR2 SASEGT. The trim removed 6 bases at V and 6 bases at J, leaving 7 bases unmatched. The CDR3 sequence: CASSSSTSGDTQYF. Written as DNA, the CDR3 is TGTGCCAGCAGCTCAAGCACTAGCGGGGATACGCAGTATTTT.

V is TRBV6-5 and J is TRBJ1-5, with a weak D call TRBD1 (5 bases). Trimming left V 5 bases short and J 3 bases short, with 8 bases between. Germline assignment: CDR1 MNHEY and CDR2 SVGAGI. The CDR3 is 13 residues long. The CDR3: CASSTGYNQPQHF. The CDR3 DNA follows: TGTGCCAGCAGTACAGGATACAATCAGCCCCAGCATTTT.

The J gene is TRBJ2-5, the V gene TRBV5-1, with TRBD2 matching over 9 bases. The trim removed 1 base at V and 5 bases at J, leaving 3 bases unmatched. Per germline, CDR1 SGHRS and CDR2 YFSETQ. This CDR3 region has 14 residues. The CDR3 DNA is TGCGCCAGCAGCTTGAGCGGGGGGAAGGAGACCCAGTACTTC. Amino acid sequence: CASSLSGGKETQYF. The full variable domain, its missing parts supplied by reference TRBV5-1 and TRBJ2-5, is KAGVTQTPRYLIKTRGQQVTLSCSPISGHRSVSWYQQTPGQGLQFLFEYFSETQRNKGNFPGRFSGRQFSNSRSEMNVSTLELGDSALYLCASSLSGGKETQYFGPGTRLLVL.

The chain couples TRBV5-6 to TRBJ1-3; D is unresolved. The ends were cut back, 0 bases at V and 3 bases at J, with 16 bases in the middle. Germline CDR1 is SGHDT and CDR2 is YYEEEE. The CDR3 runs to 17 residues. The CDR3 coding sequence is TGTGCCAGCAGCTTGGGCCGGGTTTTGGTATATGGAAACACCATATATTTT. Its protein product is CASSLGRVLVYGNTIYF.

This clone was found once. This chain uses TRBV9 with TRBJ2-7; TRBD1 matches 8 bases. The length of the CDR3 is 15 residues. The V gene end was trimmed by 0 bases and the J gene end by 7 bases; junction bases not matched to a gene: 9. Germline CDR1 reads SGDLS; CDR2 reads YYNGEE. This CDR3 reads CASSVGGQALGEQYF. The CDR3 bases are TGTGCCAGCAGCGTAGGGGGACAGGCCCTCGGGGAGCAGTACTTC.

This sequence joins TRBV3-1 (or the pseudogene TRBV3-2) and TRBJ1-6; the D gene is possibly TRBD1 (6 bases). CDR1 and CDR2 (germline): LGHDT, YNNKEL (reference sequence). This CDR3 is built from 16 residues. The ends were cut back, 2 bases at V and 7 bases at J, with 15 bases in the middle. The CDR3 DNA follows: TGTGCCAGCAGCCAAACTCTACAGGGCCTAAATTCACCCCTCCACTTT. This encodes CASSQTLQGLNSPLHF.

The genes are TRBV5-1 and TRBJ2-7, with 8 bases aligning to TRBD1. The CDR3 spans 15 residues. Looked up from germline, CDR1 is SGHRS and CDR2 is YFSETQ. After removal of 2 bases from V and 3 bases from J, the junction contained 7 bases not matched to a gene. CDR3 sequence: CASSLFTDRVYEQYF. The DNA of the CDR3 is TGCGCCAGCAGCTTATTTACGGACAGGGTCTACGAGCAGTACTTC. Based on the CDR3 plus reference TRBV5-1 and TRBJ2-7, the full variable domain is KAGVTQTPRYLIKTRGQQVTLSCSPISGHRSVSWYQQTPGQGLQFLFEYFSETQRNKGNFPGRFSGRQFSNSRSEMNVSTLELGDSALYLCASSLFTDRVYEQYFGPGTRLTVT.

This CDR3 reads CASSSGGKGNTEAFF. The CDR3 DNA is TGTGCCAGCAGTTCCGGAGGGAAGGGGAACACTGAAGCTTTCTTT. The chain couples TRBV27 to TRBJ1-1; D remains ambiguous. Germline V gives CDR1 MNHEY, CDR2 SMNVEV (reference sequence). The V end lost 4 bases, the J end lost 1 base, and 13 bases lay between the germline ends. The CDR3 has 15 amino acids.

This chain's CDR3 is CASSEDRGQFGEQYF. CDR3 bases: TGTGCCAGCAGCGAAGACAGGGGGCAGTTTGGCGAGCAGTACTTC. J is TRBJ2-7 and V is TRBV5-6; 10 nucleotides align to TRBD1. The CDR3 is 15 amino acids. The V gene's germline CDR1 is SGHDT and CDR2 YYEEEE. V gave up 4 bases and J gave up 6 bases; unmatched junction bases: 10.

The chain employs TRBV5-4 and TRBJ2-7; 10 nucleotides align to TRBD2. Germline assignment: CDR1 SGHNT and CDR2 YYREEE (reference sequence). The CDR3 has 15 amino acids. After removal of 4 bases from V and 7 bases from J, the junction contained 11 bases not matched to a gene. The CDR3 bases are TGTGCCAGCAGCAACGCCGGGACTAGCGACTCAGAGCAGTACTTC. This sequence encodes CASSNAGTSDSEQYF.

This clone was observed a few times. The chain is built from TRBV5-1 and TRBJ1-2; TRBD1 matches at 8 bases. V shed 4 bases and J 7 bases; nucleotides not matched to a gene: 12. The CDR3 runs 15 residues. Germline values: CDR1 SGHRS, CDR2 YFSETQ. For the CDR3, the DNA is TGCGCCAGCAGCCCAGGGGGCGTAGTCCGGAGTGGCTACACCTTC. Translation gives CASSPGGVVRSGYTF.

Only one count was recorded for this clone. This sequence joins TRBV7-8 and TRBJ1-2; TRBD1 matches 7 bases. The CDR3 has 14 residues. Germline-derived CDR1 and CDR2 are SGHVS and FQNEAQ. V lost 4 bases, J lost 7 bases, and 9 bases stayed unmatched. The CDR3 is CASSSRQGMGGYTF. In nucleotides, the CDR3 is TGTGCCAGCAGCTCTCGACAGGGCATGGGTGGCTACACCTTC.

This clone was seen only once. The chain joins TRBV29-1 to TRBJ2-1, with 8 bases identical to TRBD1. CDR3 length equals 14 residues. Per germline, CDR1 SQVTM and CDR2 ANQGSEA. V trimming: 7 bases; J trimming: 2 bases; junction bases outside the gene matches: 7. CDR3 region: CSARDRTPYNEQFF. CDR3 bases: TGCAGCGCGCGGGACAGGACCCCCTACAATGAGCAGTTCTTC.

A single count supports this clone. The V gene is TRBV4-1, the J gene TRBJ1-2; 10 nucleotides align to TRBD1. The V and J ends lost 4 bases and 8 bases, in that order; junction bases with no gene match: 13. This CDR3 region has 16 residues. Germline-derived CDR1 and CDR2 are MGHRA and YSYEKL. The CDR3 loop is CASSRPTGGSGRGYTF. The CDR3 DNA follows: TGCGCCAGCAGCCGGCCGACAGGGGGCTCAGGTCGGGGCTACACCTTC.

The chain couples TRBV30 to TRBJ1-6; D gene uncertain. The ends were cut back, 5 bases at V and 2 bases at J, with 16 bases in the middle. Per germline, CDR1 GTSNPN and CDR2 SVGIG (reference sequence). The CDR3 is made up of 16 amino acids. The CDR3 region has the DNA TGTGCCTGGGGAAGGGAGCTGGCTACCTATAATTCACCCCTCCACTTT. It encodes CAWGRELATYNSPLHF.

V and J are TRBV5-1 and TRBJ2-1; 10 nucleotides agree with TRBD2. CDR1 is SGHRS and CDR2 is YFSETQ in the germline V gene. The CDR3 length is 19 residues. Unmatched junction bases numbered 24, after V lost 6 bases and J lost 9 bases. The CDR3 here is CASKGSGGALESISGEQFF. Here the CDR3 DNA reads TGCGCCAGCAAAGGCAGCGGGGGGGCCTTAGAATCCATTTCGGGTGAGCAGTTCTTC.

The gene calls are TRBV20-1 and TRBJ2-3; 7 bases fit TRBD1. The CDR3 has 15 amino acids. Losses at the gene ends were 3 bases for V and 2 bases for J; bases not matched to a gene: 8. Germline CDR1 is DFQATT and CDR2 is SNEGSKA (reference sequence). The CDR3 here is CSASPSGTVTDTQYF. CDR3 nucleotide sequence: TGCAGTGCTAGTCCCTCCGGGACAGTCACAGATACGCAGTATTTT.

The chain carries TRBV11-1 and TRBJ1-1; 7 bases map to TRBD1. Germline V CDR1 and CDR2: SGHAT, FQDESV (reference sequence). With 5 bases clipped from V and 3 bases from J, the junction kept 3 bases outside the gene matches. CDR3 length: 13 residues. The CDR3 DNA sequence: TGTGCCAGCAGCGGGACAGAGCACACTGAAGCTTTCTTT. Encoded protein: CASSGTEHTEAFF.

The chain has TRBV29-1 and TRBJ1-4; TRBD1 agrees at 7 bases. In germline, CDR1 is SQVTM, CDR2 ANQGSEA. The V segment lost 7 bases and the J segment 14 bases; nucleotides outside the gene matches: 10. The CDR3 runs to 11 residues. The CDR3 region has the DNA TGCAGCGCCGAGGACAGGTCTTTGCTGTTTTTT. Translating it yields CSAEDRSLLFF.

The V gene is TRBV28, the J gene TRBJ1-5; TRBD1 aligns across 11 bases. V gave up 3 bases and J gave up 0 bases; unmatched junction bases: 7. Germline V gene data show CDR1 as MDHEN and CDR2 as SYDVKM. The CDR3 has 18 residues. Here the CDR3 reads CASSFGTGGAVSNQPQHF. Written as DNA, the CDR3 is TGTGCCAGCAGTTTTGGGACAGGGGGTGCCGTTAGCAATCAGCCCCAGCATTTT.

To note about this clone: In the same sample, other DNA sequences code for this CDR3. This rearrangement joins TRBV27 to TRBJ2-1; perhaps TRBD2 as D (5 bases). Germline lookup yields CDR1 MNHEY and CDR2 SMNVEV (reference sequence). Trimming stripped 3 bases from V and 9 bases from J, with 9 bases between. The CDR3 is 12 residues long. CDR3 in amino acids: CASSFARGEQFF. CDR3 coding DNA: TGTGCCAGCAGTTTCGCCCGGGGTGAGCAGTTCTTC.

The DNA of the CDR3 is TGTGCCAGCAGTCCTAGGACAGCCAGCTCCTACGAGCAGTACTTC. This sequence encodes CASSPRTASSYEQYF. V gene TRBV6-5 combines with J gene TRBJ2-7; a weak D match, TRBD1 (6 bases). Germline-derived CDR1 and CDR2 are MNHEY and SVGAGI. V was pared by 5 bases and J by 0 bases, with 14 bases between. This CDR3 comprises 15 residues.